This TCR beta chain is from a study of cytomegalovirus exposure and HLA in healthy donors. Donors showed nominal health when sampled, although they likely had unrecorded immune exposures. Per germline, CDR1 MNHEY and CDR2 SVGAGI. This CDR3 has 14 amino acids. This clone has just a few counts. The junction does not match germline at one end; this may be a read error. PCR involved 60 Vbeta and 13 Jbeta primers. Assay used: immunoSEQ multiplex PCR; TCRdb lists only in-frame clones, some missing. The sample records about 120,000 clones, around 10% being singletons. This clonotype was obtained from a man aged 25-40 years in good health and CMV-seronegative. The rearrangement uses TRBV6-5 and TRBJ2-2; unclear D gene. Sequenced material: PBMCs. In DNA, the CDR3 is TGTGCCAGCAGTAACTCGGGCCGCACCGGGGAGCTGTTTTTT. Its translation is CASSNSGRTGELFF.